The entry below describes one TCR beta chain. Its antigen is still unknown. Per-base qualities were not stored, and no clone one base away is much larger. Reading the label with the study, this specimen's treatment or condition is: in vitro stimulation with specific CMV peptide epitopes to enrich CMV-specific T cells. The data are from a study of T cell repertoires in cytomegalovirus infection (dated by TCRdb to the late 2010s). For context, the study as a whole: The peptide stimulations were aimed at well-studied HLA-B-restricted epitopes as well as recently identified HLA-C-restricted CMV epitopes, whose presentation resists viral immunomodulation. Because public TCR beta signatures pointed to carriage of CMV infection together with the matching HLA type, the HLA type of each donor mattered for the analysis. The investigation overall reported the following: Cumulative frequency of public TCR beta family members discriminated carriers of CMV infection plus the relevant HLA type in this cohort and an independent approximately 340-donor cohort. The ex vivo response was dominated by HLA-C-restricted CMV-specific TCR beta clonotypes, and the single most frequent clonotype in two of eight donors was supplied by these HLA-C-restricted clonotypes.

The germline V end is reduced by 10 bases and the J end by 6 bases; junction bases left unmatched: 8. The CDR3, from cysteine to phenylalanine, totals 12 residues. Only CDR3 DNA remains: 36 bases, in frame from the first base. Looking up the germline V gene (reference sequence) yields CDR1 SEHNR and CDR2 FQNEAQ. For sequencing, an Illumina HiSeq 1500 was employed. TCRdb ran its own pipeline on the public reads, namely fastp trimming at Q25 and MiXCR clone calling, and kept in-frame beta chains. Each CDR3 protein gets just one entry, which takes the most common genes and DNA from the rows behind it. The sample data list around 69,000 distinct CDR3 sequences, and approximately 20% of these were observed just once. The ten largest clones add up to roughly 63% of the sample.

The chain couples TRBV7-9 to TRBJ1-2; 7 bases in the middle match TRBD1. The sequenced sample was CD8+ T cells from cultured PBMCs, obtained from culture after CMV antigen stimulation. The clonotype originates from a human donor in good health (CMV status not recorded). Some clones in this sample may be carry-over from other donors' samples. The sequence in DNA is TGTGCCATCCTACAGGGGAGGGATGGCTACACCTTC. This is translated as CAILQGRDGYTF. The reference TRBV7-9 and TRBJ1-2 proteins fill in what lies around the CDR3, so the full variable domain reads DTGVSQNPRHKITKRGQNVTFRCDPISEHNRLYWYRQTLGQGPEFLTYFQNEAQLEKSRLLSDRFSAERPKGSFSTLEIQRTEQGDSAMYLCAILQGRDGYTFGSGTRLTVV.